Given below is one TCR beta chain in context. Its antigen is currently unknown. This sample stems from a study of vaccination effects on CD4 cells after COVID-19. TCRdb's table, derived via immunoSEQ multiplex PCR, lists solely in-frame clones and lacks some. In the table there are around 46,000 clones, roughly 80% of which are singletons. In the ViraFEST assay, antigen-specific CD4+ clonotypes were identified by expansion after peptide-pool stimulation. Culture lasted about nine days before CD4+ T cell isolation. A positive SARS-CoV-2 PCR test fell between March and December 2020. V was cut by 8 bases and J by 6 bases, with 14 bases left in between. Germline CDR1 reads MNHEY; CDR2 reads SVGAGI. This CDR3 spans 13 amino acids.

The sequence derives from a human donor who had a prior SARS-CoV-2 infection. The input for sequencing was CD4+ T cells from PBMCs cultured with a peptide pool, taken before COVID-19 vaccination. The chain links TRBV6-5 to TRBJ1-3; D uncertain. CDR3 coding DNA: TGTGCCAGCGTGCCCGGTGGGTCAAACACCATATATTTT. Protein sequence: CASVPGGSNTIYF.